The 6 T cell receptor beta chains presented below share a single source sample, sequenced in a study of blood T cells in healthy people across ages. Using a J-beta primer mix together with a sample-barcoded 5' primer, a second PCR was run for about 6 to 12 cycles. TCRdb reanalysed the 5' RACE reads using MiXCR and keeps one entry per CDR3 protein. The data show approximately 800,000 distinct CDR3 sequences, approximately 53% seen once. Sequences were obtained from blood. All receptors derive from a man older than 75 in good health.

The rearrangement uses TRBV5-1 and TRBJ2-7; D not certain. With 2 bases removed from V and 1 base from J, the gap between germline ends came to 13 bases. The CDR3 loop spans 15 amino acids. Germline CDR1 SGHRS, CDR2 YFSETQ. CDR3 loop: CASSFAGSESYEQYF. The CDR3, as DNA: TGCGCCAGCAGCTTTGCCGGGTCGGAGTCCTACGAGCAGTACTTC.

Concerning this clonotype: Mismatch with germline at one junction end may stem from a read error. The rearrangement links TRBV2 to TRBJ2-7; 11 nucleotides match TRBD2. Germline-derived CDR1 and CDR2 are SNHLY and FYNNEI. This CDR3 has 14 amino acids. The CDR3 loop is CASKTSGGSCEQYF. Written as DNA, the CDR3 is TGTGCCAGCAAAACTAGCGGGGGATCCTGCGAGCAGTACTTC.

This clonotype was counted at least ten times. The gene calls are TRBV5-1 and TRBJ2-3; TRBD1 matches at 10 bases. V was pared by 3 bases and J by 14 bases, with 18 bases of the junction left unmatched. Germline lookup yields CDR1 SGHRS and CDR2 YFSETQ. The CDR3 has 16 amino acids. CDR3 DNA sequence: TGCGCCAGCAGCTCCGATGACAGGGGGCTACACAGAGACGCGTATTTT. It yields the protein CASSSDDRGLHRDAYF.

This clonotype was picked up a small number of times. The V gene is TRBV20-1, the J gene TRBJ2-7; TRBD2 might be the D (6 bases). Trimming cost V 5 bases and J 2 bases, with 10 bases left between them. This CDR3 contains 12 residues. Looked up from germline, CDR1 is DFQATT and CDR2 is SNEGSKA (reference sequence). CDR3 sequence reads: CSAASVPYEQYF. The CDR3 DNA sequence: TGCAGTGCTGCTAGCGTTCCCTACGAGCAGTACTTC.

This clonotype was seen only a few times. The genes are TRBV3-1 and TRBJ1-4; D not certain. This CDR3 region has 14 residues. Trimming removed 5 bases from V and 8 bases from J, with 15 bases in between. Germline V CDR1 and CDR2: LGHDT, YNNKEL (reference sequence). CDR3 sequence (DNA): TGTGCCAGCAGCTTACGGCAGGCGGGGGAAAAACTGTTTTTT. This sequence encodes CASSLRQAGEKLFF.

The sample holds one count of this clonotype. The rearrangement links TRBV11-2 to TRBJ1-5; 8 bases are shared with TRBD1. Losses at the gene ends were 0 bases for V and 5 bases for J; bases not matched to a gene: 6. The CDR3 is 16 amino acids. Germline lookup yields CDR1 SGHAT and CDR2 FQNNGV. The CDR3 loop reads CASSLDRGQGYQPQHF. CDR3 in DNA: TGTGCCAGCAGCTTAGATCGAGGACAGGGTTATCAGCCCCAGCATTTT.